This is a list of T cell receptor beta chains from one sample in a study of cytomegalovirus exposure and HLA in healthy donors. Produced via immunoSEQ multiplex PCR; TCRdb's table is partial and in-frame only. The table lists over 90,000 clones, around 77% of them singletons, with roughly 9.6% in the top ten. The sample was PBMCs. The source is a male donor in good health and CMV-seropositive. CDR3s include the opening cysteine and the closing phenylalanine or tryptophan. A D gene is named only where the DNA matches it firmly. Only some rows state a clone size, as once, few, many or a class for expanded clones.

CDR3 protein: CASSFRGASDSPLHF
CDR3 DNA: TGTGCCAGCAGCTTCAGGGGGGCATCGGACTCACCCCTCCACTTT
J gene: TRBJ1-6
V gene: TRBV5-6
clone size: few
D gene: TRBD1

CDR3 protein: CASSTTGGRARTDTQYF
CDR3 DNA: TGTGCCAGTAGTACCACAGGGGGCCGGGCACGCACAGATACGCAGTATTTT
J gene: TRBJ2-3
V gene: TRBV19
clone size: few
D gene: TRBD1

CDR3 protein: CASGQVTEAFF
CDR3 DNA: TGTGCCAGCGGACAGGTAACTGAAGCTTTCTTT
J gene: TRBJ1-1
V gene: TRBV28
clone size: once
D gene: TRBD1

CDR3 protein: CASSRLEGRDTQYF
CDR3 DNA: TGTGCCAGCAGCCGACTAGAGGGACGAGATACGCAGTATTTT
J gene: TRBJ2-3
V gene: TRBV4-2
clone size: -
D gene: -

CDR3 protein: CASSTTGGGSNQPQHF
CDR3 DNA: TGTGCCAGCAGCACTACAGGGGGAGGGAGCAATCAGCCCCAGCATTTT
J gene: TRBJ1-5
V gene: TRBV7-2
clone size: -
D gene: TRBD1

CDR3 protein: CASRVAGEVYEQYF
CDR3 DNA: TGTGCCAGCAGAGTTGCAGGGGAAGTTTACGAGCAGTACTTC
J gene: TRBJ2-7
V gene: TRBV27
clone size: -
D gene: -

CDR3 protein: CASSPPRDTYEQYF
CDR3 DNA: TGTGCCAGCTCTCCCCCCCGGGACACCTACGAGCAGTACTTC
J gene: TRBJ2-7
V gene: TRBV18
clone size: -
D gene: -

CDR3 protein: CASSQGWAGVGGTEAFF
CDR3 DNA: TGCGCCAGCAGCCAAGGATGGGCAGGGGTCGGGGGGACTGAAGCTTTCTTT
J gene: TRBJ1-1
V gene: TRBV4-1
clone size: -
D gene: -

CDR3 protein: CASSYSYRADGKLFF
CDR3 DNA: TGTGCCAGCAGTTACTCCTACAGGGCAGATGGAAAACTGTTTTTT
J gene: TRBJ1-4
V gene: TRBV6-5
clone size: -
D gene: -

CDR3 protein: CASSPPRQGVGEKLFF
CDR3 DNA: TGTGCCAGCAGTCCGCCCCGACAGGGGGTGGGTGAAAAACTGTTTTTT
J gene: TRBJ1-4
V gene: TRBV6-6
clone size: few
D gene: TRBD1

CDR3 protein: CSVQGAFNQPQHF
CDR3 DNA: TGCAGCGTTCAGGGGGCGTTTAATCAGCCCCAGCATTTT
J gene: TRBJ1-5
V gene: TRBV29-1
clone size: -
D gene: TRBD1

CDR3 protein: CASFRGDQETQYF
CDR3 DNA: TGTGCCAGCTTCCGGGGGGACCAAGAGACCCAGTACTTC
J gene: TRBJ2-5
V gene: TRBV18
clone size: few
D gene: TRBD2

CDR3 protein: CASSILSGGDRELFF
CDR3 DNA: TGTGCCAGCAGTATCCTATCCGGGGGGGACAGGGAGCTGTTTTTT
J gene: TRBJ2-2
V gene: TRBV28
clone size: -
D gene: TRBD2

CDR3 protein: CSVDWGQGQGNQPQHF
CDR3 DNA: TGCAGCGTTGATTGGGGACAGGGCCAGGGCAATCAGCCCCAGCATTTT
J gene: TRBJ1-5
V gene: TRBV29-1
clone size: -
D gene: TRBD1

CDR3 protein: CASSRGVQRSDNEQFF
CDR3 DNA: TGCGCCAGCAGCCGCGGGGTACAGCGGTCTGACAATGAGCAGTTCTTC
J gene: TRBJ2-1
V gene: TRBV5-1
clone size: -
D gene: -

CDR3 protein: CARTTEGGSGSYEQYF
CDR3 DNA: TGTGCCAGGACGACGGAGGGAGGTAGCGGATCCTACGAGCAGTACTTC
J gene: TRBJ2-7
V gene: TRBV5-4
clone size: few
D gene: -

CDR3 protein: CASSVFGTSDNEQYF
CDR3 DNA: TGTGCCAGCAGCGTGTTCGGGACTAGCGACAACGAGCAGTACTTC
J gene: TRBJ2-7
V gene: TRBV7-9
clone size: once
D gene: TRBD2

CDR3 protein: CASSLTGGVSEKLFF
CDR3 DNA: TGCGCCAGCAGCTTAACAGGGGGCGTCAGTGAAAAACTGTTTTTT
J gene: TRBJ1-4
V gene: TRBV5-1
clone size: -
D gene: TRBD1

CDR3 protein: CASSTAGQETQYF
CDR3 DNA: TGTGCCAGTAGTACGGCGGGTCAAGAGACCCAGTACTTC
J gene: TRBJ2-5
V gene: TRBV19
clone size: -
D gene: -

CDR3 protein: CASSLALAGNTGELFF
CDR3 DNA: TGTGCCAGCAGCTTAGCCCTAGCAGGGAACACCGGGGAGCTGTTTTTT
J gene: TRBJ2-2
V gene: TRBV7-9
clone size: few
D gene: -

CDR3 protein: CSVEGARGPDNEQFF
CDR3 DNA: TGCAGCGTTGAAGGGGCCAGGGGTCCCGACAATGAGCAGTTCTTC
J gene: TRBJ2-1
V gene: TRBV29-1
clone size: few
D gene: -